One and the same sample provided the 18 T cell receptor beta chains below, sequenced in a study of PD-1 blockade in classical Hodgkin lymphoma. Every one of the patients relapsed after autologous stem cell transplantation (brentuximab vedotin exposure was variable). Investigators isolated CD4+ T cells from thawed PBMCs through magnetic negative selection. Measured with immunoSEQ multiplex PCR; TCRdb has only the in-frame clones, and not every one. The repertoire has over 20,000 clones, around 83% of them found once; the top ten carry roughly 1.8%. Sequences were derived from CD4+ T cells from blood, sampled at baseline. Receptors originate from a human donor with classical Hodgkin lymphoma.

DNA for the CDR3: TGCAGCGTACTCGACCCGTACTTGGGAGATACGCAGTATTTT. This translates into CSVLDPYLGDTQYF. This sequence joins TRBV29-1 and TRBJ2-3; no definite D call. Deletions cut 6 bases from V and 5 bases from J, with 18 bases between. Per the germline V gene, CDR1 is SQVTM and CDR2 is ANQGSEA. The CDR3 contains 14 residues.

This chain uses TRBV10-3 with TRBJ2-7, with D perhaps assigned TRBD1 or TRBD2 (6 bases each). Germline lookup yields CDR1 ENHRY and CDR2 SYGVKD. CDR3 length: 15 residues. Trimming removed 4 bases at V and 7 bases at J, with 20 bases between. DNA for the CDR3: TGTGCCATCAGTGCAGTTGTGGGACACGCGGGGGAGCAGTACTTC. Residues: CAISAVVGHAGEQYF.

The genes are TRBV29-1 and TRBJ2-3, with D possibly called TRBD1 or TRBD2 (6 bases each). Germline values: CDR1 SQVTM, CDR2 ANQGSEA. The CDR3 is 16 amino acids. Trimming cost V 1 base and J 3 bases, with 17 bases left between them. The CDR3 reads CSVEGRSWGATDTQYF. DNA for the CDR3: TGCAGCGTTGAAGGTCGGAGTTGGGGGGCGACAGATACGCAGTATTTT.

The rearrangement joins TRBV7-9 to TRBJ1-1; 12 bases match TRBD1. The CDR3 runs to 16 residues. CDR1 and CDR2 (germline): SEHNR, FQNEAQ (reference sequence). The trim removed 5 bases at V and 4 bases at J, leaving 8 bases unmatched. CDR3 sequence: CASSDGTGGVGTEAFF. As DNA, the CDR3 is TGTGCCAGCAGCGACGGGACAGGGGGCGTTGGCACTGAAGCTTTCTTT.

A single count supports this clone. In DNA, the CDR3 is TGTGCCAGCAGTCGCTTACAGGGCGGTAACTATGGCTACACCTTC. Its translation: CASSRLQGGNYGYTF. V is TRBV6-5 and J is TRBJ1-2, with D perhaps matching TRBD1 (6 bases). V was cut by 5 bases and J by 1 base, with 14 bases left in between. The CDR3 runs 15 residues. CDR1 and CDR2 from the germline V gene are MNHEY and SVGAGI.

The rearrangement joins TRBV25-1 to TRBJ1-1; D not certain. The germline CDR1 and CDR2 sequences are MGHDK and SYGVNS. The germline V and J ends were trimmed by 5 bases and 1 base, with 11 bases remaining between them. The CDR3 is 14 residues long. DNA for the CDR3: TGTGCCAGCAGTAGGTTAGGGTGGAACACTGAAGCTTTCTTT. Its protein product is CASSRLGWNTEAFF.

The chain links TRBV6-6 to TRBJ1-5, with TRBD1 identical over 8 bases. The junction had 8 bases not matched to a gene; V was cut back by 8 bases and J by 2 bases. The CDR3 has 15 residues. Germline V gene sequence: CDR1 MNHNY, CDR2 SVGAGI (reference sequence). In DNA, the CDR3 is TGTGCCAGCCGGCCCCTGACAGGGGGCAATCAGCCCCAGCATTTT. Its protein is CASRPLTGGNQPQHF.

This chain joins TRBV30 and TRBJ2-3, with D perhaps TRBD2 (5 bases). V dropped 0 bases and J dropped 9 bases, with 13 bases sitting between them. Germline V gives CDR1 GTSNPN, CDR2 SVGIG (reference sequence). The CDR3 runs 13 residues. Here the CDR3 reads CAWSVTGLGTQYF. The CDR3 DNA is TGTGCCTGGAGTGTGACGGGATTAGGCACGCAGTATTTT.

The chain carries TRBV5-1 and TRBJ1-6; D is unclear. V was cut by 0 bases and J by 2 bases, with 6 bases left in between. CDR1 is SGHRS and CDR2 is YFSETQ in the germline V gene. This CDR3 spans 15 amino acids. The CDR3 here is CASSLELAYNSPLHF. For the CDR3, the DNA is TGCGCCAGCAGCTTGGAGCTCGCCTATAATTCACCCCTCCACTTT. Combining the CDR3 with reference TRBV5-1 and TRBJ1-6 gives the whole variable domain KAGVTQTPRYLIKTRGQQVTLSCSPISGHRSVSWYQQTPGQGLQFLFEYFSETQRNKGNFPGRFSGRQFSNSRSEMNVSTLELGDSALYLCASSLELAYNSPLHFGNGTRLTVT.

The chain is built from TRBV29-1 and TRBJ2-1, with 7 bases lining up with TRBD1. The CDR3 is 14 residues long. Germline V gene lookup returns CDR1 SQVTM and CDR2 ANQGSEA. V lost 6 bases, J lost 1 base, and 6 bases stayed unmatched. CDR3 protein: CSVLQGNSYNEQFF. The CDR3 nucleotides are TGCAGCGTGCTACAGGGGAATTCCTACAATGAGCAGTTCTTC.

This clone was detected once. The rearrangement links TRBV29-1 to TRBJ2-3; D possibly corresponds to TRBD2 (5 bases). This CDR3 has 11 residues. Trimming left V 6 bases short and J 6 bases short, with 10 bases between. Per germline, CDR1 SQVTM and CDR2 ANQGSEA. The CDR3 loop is CSVASGDTQYF. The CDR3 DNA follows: TGCAGCGTCGCGTCGGGGGATACGCAGTATTTT.

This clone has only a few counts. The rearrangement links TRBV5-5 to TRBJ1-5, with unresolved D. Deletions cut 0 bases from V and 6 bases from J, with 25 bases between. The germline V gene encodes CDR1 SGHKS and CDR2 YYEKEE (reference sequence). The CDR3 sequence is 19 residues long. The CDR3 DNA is TGTGCCAGCAGCTTGGAAGGGCCCGGCAGTATGGGCTTGGGTCAGCCCCAGCATTTT. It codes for CASSLEGPGSMGLGQPQHF. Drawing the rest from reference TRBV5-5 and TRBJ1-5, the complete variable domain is DAGVTQSPTHLIKTRGQQVTLRCSPISGHKSVSWYQQVLGQGPQFIFQYYEKEERGRGNFPDRFSARQFPNYSSELNVNALLLGDSALYLCASSLEGPGSMGLGQPQHFGDGTRLSIL.

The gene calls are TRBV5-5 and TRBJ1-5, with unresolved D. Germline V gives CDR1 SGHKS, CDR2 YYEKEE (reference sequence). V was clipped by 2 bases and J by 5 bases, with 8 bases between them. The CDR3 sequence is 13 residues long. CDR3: CASSFSQDQPQHF. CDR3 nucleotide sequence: TGTGCCAGCAGCTTTTCCCAAGATCAGCCCCAGCATTTT.

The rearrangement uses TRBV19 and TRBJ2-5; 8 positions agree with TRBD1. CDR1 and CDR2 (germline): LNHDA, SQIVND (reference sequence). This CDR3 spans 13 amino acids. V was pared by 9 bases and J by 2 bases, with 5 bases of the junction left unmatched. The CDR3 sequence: CASAWTGQETQYF. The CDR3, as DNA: TGTGCCAGCGCTTGGACAGGGCAAGAGACCCAGTACTTC.

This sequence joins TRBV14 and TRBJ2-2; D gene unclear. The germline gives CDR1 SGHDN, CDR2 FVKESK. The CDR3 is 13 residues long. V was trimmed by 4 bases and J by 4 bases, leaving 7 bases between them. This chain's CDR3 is CASSPATTGELFF. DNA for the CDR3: TGTGCCAGCAGCCCGGCCACCACCGGGGAGCTGTTTTTT.

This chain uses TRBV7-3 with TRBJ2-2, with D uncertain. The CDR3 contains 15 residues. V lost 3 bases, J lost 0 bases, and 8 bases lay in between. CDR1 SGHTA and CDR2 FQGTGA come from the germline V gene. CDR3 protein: CASSLNVANTGELFF. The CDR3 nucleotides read TGTGCCAGCAGCTTGAACGTCGCGAACACCGGGGAGCTGTTTTTT.

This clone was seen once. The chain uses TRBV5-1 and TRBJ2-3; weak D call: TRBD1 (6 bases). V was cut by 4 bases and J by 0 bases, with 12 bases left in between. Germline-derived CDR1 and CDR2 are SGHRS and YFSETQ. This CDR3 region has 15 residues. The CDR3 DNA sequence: TGCGCCAGCAGCCAGGGGACCGTAAGCACAGATACGCAGTATTTT. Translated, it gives CASSQGTVSTDTQYF. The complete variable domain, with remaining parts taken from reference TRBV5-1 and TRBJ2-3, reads KAGVTQTPRYLIKTRGQQVTLSCSPISGHRSVSWYQQTPGQGLQFLFEYFSETQRNKGNFPGRFSGRQFSNSRSEMNVSTLELGDSALYLCASSQGTVSTDTQYFGPGTRLTVL.

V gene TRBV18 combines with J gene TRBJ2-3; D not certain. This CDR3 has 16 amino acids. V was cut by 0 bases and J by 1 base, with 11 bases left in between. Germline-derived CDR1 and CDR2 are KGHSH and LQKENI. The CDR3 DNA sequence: TGTGCCAGCTCACCACCGGCCGCGTTGGGCACAGATACGCAGTATTTT. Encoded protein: CASSPPAALGTDTQYF.